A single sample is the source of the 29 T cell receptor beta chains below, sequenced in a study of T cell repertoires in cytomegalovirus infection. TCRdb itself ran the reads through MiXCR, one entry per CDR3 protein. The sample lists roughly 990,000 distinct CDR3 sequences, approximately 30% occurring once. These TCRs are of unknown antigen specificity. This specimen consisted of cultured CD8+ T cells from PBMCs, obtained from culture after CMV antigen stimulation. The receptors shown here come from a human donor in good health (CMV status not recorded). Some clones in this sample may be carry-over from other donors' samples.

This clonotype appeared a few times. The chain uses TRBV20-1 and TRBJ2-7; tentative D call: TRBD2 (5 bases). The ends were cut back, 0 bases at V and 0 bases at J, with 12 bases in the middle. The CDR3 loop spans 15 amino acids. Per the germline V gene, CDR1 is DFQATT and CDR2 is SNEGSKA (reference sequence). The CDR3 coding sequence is TGCAGTGCTAGAGATGGGCGGAGGAGCTCCTACGAGCAGTACGTC. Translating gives CSARDGRRSSYEQYV.

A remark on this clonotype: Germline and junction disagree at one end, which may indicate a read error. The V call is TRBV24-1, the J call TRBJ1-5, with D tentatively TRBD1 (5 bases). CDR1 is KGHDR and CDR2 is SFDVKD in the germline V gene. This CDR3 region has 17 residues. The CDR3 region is CATSDAPDTYSNQLQHF. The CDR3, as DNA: TGTGCCACCAGTGACGCCCCGGACACTTATAGCAATCAGCTCCAGCATTTT.

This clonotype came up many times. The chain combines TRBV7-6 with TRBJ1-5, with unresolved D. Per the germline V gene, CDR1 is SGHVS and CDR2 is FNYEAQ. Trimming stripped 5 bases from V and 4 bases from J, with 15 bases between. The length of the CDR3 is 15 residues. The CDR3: CASSPGGGPNQPQHF. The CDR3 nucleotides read TGTGCCAGCAGCCCGGGCGGAGGGCCGAATCAGCCCCAGCATTTT.

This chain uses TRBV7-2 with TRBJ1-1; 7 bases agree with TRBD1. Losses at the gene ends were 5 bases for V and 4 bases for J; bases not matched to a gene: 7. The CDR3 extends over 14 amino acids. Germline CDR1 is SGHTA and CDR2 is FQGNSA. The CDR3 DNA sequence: TGTGCCAGCAGCCGGGACAGCTGGGCCACTGAAGCTTTCTTT. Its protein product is CASSRDSWATEAFF.

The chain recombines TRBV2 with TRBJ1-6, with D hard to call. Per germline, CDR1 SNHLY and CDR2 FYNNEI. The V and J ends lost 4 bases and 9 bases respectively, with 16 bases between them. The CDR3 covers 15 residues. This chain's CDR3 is CASSVYTGFSSPLHF. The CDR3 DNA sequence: TGTGCCAGCAGTGTTTACACGGGGTTTAGTTCACCCCTCCACTTT.

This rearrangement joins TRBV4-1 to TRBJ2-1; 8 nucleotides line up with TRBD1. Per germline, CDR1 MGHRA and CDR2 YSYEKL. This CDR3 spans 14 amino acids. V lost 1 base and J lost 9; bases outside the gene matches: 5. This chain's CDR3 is CASSQGQGSLEQFF. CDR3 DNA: TGCGCCAGCAGCCAAGGACAGGGGAGTCTTGAGCAGTTCTTC.

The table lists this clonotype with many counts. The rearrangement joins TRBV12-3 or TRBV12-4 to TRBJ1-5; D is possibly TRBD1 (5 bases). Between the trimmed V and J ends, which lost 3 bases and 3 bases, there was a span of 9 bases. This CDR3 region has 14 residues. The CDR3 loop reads CASSLSGFNQPQHF. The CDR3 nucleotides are TGTGCCAGCAGTTTGTCAGGGTTCAATCAGCCCCAGCATTTT.

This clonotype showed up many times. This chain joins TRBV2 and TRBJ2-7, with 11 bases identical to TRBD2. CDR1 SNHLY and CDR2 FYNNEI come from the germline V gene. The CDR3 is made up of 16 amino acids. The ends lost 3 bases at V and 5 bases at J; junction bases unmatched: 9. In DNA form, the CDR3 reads TGTGCCAGCAGTGAGAGCACTAGCGGGGGCACGCACGAGCAGTACTTC. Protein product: CASSESTSGGTHEQYF.

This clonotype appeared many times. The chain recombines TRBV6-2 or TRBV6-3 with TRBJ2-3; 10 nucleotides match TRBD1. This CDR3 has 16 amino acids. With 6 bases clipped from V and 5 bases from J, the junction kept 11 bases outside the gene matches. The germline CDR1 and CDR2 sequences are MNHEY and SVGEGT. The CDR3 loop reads CASRLPGTGVVDTQYF. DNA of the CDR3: TGTGCCAGCAGACTCCCCGGGACAGGGGTAGTAGATACGCAGTATTTT.

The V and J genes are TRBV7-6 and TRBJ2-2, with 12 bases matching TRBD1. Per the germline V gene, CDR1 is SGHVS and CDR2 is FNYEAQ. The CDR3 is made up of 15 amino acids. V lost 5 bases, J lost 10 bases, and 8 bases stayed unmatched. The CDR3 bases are TGTGCCAGCAGCGGCGGGACAGGGGGCTCCGCGGAGCTGTTTTTT. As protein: CASSGGTGGSAELFF.

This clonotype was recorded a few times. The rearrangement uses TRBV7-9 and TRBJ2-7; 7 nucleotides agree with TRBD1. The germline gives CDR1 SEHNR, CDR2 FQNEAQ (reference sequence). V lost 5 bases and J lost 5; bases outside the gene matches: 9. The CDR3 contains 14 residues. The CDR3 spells CASSHRQGRHEQYF. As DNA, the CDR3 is TGTGCCAGCAGCCACCGACAGGGAAGGCACGAGCAGTACTTC.

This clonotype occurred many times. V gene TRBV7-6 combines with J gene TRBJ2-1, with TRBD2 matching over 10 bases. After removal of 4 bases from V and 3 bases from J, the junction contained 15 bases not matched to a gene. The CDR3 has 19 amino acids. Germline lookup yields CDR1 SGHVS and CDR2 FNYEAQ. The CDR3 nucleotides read TGTGCCAGCAGCTCCCTCGGCCGGAGCGGGGGGGCCGTCTACAATGAGCAGTTCTTC. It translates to CASSSLGRSGGAVYNEQFF.

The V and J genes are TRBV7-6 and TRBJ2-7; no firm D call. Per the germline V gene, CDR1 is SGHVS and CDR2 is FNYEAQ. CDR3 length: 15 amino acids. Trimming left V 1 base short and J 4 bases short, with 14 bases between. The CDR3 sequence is CASSLVSKAGYEQYF. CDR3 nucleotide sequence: TGTGCCAGCAGCTTAGTCTCTAAAGCTGGGTACGAGCAGTACTTC. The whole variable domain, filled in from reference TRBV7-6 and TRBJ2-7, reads GAGVSQSPRYKVTKRGQDVALRCDPISGHVSLYWYRQALGQGPEFLTYFNYEAQQDKSGLPNDRFSAERPEGSISTLTIQRTEQRDSAMYRCASSLVSKAGYEQYFGPGTRLTVT.

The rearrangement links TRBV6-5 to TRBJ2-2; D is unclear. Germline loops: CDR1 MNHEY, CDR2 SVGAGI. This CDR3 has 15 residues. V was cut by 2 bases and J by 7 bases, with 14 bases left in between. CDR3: CASSYTNPVGGELFF. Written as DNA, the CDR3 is TGTGCCAGCAGTTACACAAACCCCGTCGGCGGGGAGCTGTTTTTT.

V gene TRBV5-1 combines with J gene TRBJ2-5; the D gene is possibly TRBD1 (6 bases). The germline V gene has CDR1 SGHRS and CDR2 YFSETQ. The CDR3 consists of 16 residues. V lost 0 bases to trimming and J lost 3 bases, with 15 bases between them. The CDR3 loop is CASSLAVGAGEETQYF. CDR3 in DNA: TGCGCCAGCAGCTTGGCTGTCGGGGCAGGGGAAGAGACCCAGTACTTC.

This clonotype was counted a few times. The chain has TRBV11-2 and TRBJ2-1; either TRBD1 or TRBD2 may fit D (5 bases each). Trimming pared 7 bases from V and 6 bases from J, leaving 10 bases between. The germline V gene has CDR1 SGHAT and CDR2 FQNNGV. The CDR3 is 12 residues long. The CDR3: CASNWDLNEQFF. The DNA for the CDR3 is TGTGCCAGCAATTGGGACCTCAATGAGCAGTTCTTC.

CDR3 bases: TGTGCCAGCAGCTTAGCTTCTAGGTGGAATGAGCAGTTCTTC. It specifies CASSLASRWNEQFF. The rearrangement uses TRBV11-2 and TRBJ2-1; D uncertain. The CDR3 extends over 14 amino acids. V lost 1 base and J 7 bases, leaving 11 bases between the germline ends. CDR1 SGHAT and CDR2 FQNNGV come from the germline V gene.

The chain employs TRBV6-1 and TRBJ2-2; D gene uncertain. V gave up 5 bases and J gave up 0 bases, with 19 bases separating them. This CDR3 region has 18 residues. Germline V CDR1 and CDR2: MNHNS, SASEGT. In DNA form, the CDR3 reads TGTGCCAGCAGTTACGGCCTTAGGGCCGCCACGAACACCGGGGAGCTGTTTTTT. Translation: CASSYGLRAATNTGELFF.

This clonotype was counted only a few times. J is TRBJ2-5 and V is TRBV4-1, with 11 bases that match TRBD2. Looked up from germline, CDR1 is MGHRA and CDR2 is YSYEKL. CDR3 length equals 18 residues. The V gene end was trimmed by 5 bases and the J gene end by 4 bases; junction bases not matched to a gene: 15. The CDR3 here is CASSGGGLAVPGGETQYF. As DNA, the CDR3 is TGCGCCAGCAGCGGAGGGGGACTAGCGGTCCCAGGAGGAGAGACCCAGTACTTC.

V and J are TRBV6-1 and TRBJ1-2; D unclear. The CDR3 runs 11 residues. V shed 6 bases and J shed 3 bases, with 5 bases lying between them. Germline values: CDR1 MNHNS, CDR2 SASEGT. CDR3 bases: TGTGCCAGCAGGCAATACTATGGCTACACCTTC. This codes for CASRQYYGYTF.

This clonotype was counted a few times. CDR3 amino acids: CASSLGHTGSFGETQYF. The CDR3 region has the DNA TGTGCCAGCAGCTTAGGGCACACAGGGTCCTTTGGTGAGACCCAGTACTTC. J is TRBJ2-5 and V is TRBV11-2; possibly TRBD1 for D (6 bases). Trimming pared 1 base from V and 5 bases from J, leaving 20 bases between. This CDR3 spans 17 amino acids. Germline V lookup: CDR1 SGHAT, CDR2 FQNNGV.

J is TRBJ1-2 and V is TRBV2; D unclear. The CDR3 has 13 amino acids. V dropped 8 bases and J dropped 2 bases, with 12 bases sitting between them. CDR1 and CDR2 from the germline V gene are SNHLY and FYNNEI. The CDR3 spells CASGPTANYGYTF. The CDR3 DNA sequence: TGTGCCAGCGGCCCCACCGCAAACTATGGCTACACCTTC.

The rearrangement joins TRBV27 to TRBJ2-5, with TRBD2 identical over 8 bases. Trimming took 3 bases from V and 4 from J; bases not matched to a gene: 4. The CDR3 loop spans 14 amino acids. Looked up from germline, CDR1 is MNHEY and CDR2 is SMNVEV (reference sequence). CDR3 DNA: TGTGCCAGCAGTTTCGGACTAGCTCTAGAGACCCAGTACTTC. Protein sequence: CASSFGLALETQYF.

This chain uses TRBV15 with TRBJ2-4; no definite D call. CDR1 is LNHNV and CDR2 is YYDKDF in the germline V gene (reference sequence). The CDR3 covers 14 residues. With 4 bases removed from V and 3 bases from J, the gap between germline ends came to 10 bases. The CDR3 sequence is CATSTGRYKNIQYF. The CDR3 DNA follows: TGTGCCACCAGCACAGGACGGTACAAAAACATTCAGTACTTC.

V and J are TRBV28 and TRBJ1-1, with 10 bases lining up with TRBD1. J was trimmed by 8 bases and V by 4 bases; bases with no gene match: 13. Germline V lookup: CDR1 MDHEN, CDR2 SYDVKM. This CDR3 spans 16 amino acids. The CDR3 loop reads CASSSPSGTGVPEAFF. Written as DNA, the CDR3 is TGTGCCAGCAGTTCCCCATCCGGGACAGGGGTTCCAGAAGCTTTCTTT.

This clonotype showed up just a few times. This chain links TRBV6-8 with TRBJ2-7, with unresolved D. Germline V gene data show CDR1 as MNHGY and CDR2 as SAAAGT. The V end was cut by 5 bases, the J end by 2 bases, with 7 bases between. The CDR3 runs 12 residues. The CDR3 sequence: CASSRNTYEQYF. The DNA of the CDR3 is TGTGCCAGCAGTCGAAATACCTACGAGCAGTACTTC.

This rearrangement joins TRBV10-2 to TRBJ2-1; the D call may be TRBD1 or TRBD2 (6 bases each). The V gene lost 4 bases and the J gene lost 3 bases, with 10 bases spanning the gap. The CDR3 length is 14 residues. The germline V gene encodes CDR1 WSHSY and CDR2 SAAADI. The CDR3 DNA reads TGCGCCAGCAGTGGCGGGACACTCTACAATGAGCAGTTCTTC. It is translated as CASSGGTLYNEQFF.

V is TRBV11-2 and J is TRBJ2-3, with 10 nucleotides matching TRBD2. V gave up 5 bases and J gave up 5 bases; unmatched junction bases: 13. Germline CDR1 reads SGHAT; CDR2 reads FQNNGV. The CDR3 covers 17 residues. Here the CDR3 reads CASSTWSSGGAEDTQYF. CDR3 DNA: TGTGCCAGCAGCACCTGGAGCAGCGGGGGGGCCGAAGATACGCAGTATTTT.

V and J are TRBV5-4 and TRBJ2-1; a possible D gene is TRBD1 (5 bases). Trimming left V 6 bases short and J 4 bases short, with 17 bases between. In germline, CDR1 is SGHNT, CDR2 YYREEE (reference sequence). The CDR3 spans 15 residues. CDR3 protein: CASMTTPQGYNEQFF. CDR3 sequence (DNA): TGTGCCAGCATGACGACTCCCCAGGGATACAATGAGCAGTTCTTC.